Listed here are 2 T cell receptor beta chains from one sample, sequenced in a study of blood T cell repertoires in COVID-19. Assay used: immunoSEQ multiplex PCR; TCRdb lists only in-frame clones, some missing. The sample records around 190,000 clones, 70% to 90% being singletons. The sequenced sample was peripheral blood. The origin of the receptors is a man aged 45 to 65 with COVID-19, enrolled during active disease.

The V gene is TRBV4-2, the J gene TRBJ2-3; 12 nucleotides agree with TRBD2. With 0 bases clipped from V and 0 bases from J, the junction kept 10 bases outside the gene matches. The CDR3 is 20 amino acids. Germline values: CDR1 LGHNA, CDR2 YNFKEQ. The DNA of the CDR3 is TGTGCCAGCAGCCAAGAGCCCCTAGCGGGGGGGCCGGGTAGCACAGATACGCAGTATTTT. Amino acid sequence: CASSQEPLAGGPGSTDTQYF.

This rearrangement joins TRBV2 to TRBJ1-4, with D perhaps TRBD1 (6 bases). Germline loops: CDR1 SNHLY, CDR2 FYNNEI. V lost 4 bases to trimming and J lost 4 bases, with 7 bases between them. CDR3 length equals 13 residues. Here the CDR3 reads CASSGTVNEKLFF. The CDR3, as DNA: TGTGCCAGCAGTGGGACAGTTAATGAAAAACTGTTTTTT. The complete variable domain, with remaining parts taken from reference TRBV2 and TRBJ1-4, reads EPEVTQTPSHQVTQMGQEVILRCVPISNHLYFYWYRQILGQKVEFLVSFYNNEISEKSEIFDDQFSVERPDGSNFTLKIRSTKLEDSAMYFCASSGTVNEKLFFGSGTQLSVL.